Shown below are 22 T cell receptor beta chains from a single sample sequenced in a study of Graves' ophthalmopathy and Graves' hyperthyroidism. The authors amplified TCR beta CDR3 regions, and they did so from RNA transcripts for repertoire sequencing. The first round was an RT-PCR with HTBI primers, and the second round was a multiplex PCR. MiXCR was run by TCRdb on the multiplex PCR reads, yielding one entry per CDR3 protein. The table has around 1,000,000 distinct CDR3 sequences, 36% seen once; the top ten hold approximately 12%. Sequences were obtained from peripheral blood or thyroid tissue (not recorded which). These receptors all come from an adult man with Graves' hyperthyroidism.

This clonotype was recorded at least ten times. The chain carries TRBV5-6 and TRBJ2-7; 7 bases match TRBD1. Germline-derived CDR1 and CDR2 are SGHDT and YYEEEE. The length of the CDR3 is 14 residues. The J segment lost 8 bases and the V segment lost 4 bases, leaving 12 bases of the junction unmatched. In DNA form, the CDR3 reads TGTGCCAGCAGCGTACGAGAATACAGGGGACAGCAGTACTTC. It yields the protein CASSVREYRGQQYF.

This clonotype was seen many times. This chain joins TRBV15 and TRBJ1-1; TRBD1 might be the D (5 bases). The CDR3 covers 14 residues. CDR1 is LNHNV and CDR2 is YYDKDF in the germline V gene (reference sequence). Between the trimmed V and J ends, which lost 6 bases and 4 bases, there was a span of 15 bases. The CDR3 sequence: CATSQGTLTTEAFF. As DNA, the CDR3 is TGTGCCACCAGTCAGGGTACTTTGACCACTGAAGCTTTCTTT.

This clonotype was recorded at least ten times. The chain carries TRBV29-1 and TRBJ2-7; D remains unclear. With 4 bases removed from V and 0 bases from J, the gap between germline ends came to 10 bases. The CDR3 extends over 13 amino acids. The germline CDR1 and CDR2 sequences are SQVTM and ANQGSEA. The CDR3 is CSVVGWSSYEQYF. CDR3 nucleotides: TGCAGCGTTGTGGGCTGGAGCTCCTACGAGCAGTACTTC.

As concerns this clonotype: A read error may produce the germline difference seen at one junction end. The chain is built from TRBV5-1 and TRBJ1-2; D perhaps matches TRBD1 (6 bases). This CDR3 has 15 amino acids. Germline values: CDR1 SGHRS, CDR2 YFSETQ. CDR3 DNA sequence: TGTGCCAGCAGCCTCTCGCGGGGGGCTCGTAGTGGCTACACCTTC. Protein product: CASSLSRGARSGYTF.

J is TRBJ1-1 and V is TRBV19; possible D gene TRBD1, 6 bases. The CDR3 has 13 residues. Trimming removed 5 bases at V and 6 bases at J, with 13 bases between. Germline CDR1 and CDR2: LNHDA and SQIVND (reference sequence). Written as DNA, the CDR3 is TGTGCCAGTAGTGTCGACAGGTCGTCTGAAGCTTTCTTT. Encoded protein: CASSVDRSSEAFF.

A word on this clonotype: A read error is likely, as this CDR3 ends without the conserved phenylalanine or tryptophan. The V and J genes are TRBV7-2 and TRBJ1-1, with D possibly being TRBD1 (5 bases). Between the trimmed V and J ends, which lost 5 bases and 0 bases, there was a span of 22 bases. Germline CDR1 SGHTA, CDR2 FQGNSA. The CDR3 length is 18 residues. This CDR3 reads CASSPLAGLGNVNTEAFC. As DNA, the CDR3 is TGTGCCAGCAGCCCCCTAGCAGGGTTGGGCAATGTGAACACTGAAGCTTTCTGT.

Of note for this clonotype: A junction boundary mismatches the germline segment, possibly from a read error. The rearrangement links TRBV7-9 to TRBJ1-2; D is unresolved. CDR1 is SEHNR, CDR2 FQNEAQ, per germline (reference sequence). The CDR3 contains 13 residues. The CDR3 loop is CASSLNSDYGYAF. The CDR3 DNA sequence: TGTGCCAGCAGCTTAAACTCGGACTATGGCTACGCCTTC. Drawing the rest from reference TRBV7-9 and TRBJ1-2, the complete variable domain is DTGVSQNPRHKITKRGQNVTFRCDPISEHNRLYWYRQTLGQGPEFLTYFQNEAQLEKSRLLSDRFSAERPKGSFSTLEIQRTEQGDSAMYLCASSLNSDYGYAFGSGTRLTVV.

The chain combines TRBV7-2 with TRBJ1-2; D remains ambiguous. The germline V and J ends were trimmed by 5 bases and 4 bases, with 14 bases remaining between them. The CDR3 totals 14 residues. Germline V gene lookup returns CDR1 SGHTA and CDR2 FQGNSA. CDR3 in amino acids: CASSTDDGGYGYTF. CDR3 DNA: TGTGCCAGCAGCACAGACGACGGTGGCTATGGCTACACCTTC.

Concerning this clonotype itself: This may come from a read error, since a much larger clone is one base off. Here the CDR3 reads CASSMLQGSYSSPLHF. In nucleotides, the CDR3 is TGTGCCAGTAGTATGCTACAGGGCTCCTATAGTTCACCCCTCCACTTT. The chain employs TRBV19 and TRBJ1-6; D is possibly TRBD1 (6 bases). The CDR3 loop spans 16 amino acids. Germline V CDR1 and CDR2: LNHDA, SQIVND (reference sequence). Looking up the rest from reference TRBV19 and TRBJ1-6 gives the full variable domain: DGGITQSPKYLFRKEGQNVTLSCEQNLNHDAMYWYRQDPGQGLRLIYYSQIVNDFQKGDIAEGYSVSREKKESFPLTVTSAQKNPTAFYLCASSMLQGSYSSPLHFGNGTRLTVT.

The V gene is TRBV4-1, the J gene TRBJ2-2; 7 positions agree with TRBD1. Germline CDR1 MGHRA, CDR2 YSYEKL. V trimming: 0 bases; J trimming: 0 bases; junction bases outside the gene matches: 4. This CDR3 comprises 17 residues. This chain's CDR3 is CASSQDRDRSNTGELFF. For the CDR3, the DNA is TGCGCCAGCAGCCAAGATCGGGACAGATCGAACACCGGGGAGCTGTTTTTT.

The rearrangement links TRBV9 to TRBJ1-2; D remains unclear. V shed 2 bases and J shed 7 bases, with 9 bases lying between them. The germline CDR1 and CDR2 sequences are SGDLS and YYNGEE. This CDR3 is 12 amino acids long. CDR3: CASSVEHSGYTF. CDR3 nucleotide sequence: TGTGCCAGCAGCGTTGAGCACTCTGGCTACACCTTC. The full variable domain, in which reference TRBV9 and TRBJ1-2 provide the parts outside the CDR3, is DSGVTQTPKHLITATGQRVTLRCSPRSGDLSVYWYQQSLDQGLQFLIQYYNGEERAKGNILERFSAQQFPDLHSELNLSSLELGDSALYFCASSVEHSGYTFGSGTRLTVV.

The V gene is TRBV11-2, the J gene TRBJ1-3, with 9 bases fitting TRBD1. The germline V gene encodes CDR1 SGHAT and CDR2 FQNNGV. This CDR3 has 15 amino acids. Unmatched junction bases numbered 10, after V lost 6 bases and J lost 7 bases. In DNA, the CDR3 is TGTGCCAGCAGTTTTACAGGGGGCGAAGGGAACACCATATATTTT. It is translated as CASSFTGGEGNTIYF. The whole variable domain, filled in from reference TRBV11-2 and TRBJ1-3, reads EAGVAQSPRYKIIEKRQSVAFWCNPISGHATLYWYQQILGQGPKLLIQFQNNGVVDDSQLPKDRFSAERLKGVDSTLKIQPAKLEDSAVYLCASSFTGGEGNTIYFGEGSWLTVV.

This clonotype has ten or more counts. The chain combines TRBV14 with TRBJ1-1; D remains ambiguous. Germline lookup yields CDR1 SGHDN and CDR2 FVKESK. The CDR3 is 15 amino acids. Trimming cost V 0 bases and J 5 bases, with 13 bases left between them. The CDR3 DNA reads as TGTGCCAGCAGCCAAGAGGAGGTTTTCCTAACTGAAGCTTTCTTT. Its protein is CASSQEEVFLTEAFF.

The CDR3 loop reads CSASQPGGFYEQYF. In nucleotides, the CDR3 is TGCAGTGCTAGTCAACCAGGGGGGTTCTACGAGCAGTACTTC. V usage is TRBV20-1 and J usage is TRBJ2-7; D is possibly TRBD1 (7 bases). Germline CDR1 DFQATT, CDR2 SNEGSKA (reference sequence). Between the trimmed V and J ends, which lost 3 bases and 3 bases, there was a span of 15 bases. CDR3 length equals 14 residues.

The chain couples TRBV10-1 to TRBJ1-1, with TRBD1 matching 8 bases. Germline V gene sequence: CDR1 WNHNN, CDR2 SYGVQD (reference sequence). With V trimmed by 8 bases and J by 8 bases, 13 bases remained unmatched. The CDR3 consists of 14 residues. Here the CDR3 DNA reads TGCGCCAGCGTTGAAGTAGGGACAGGAGACGAAGCTTTCTTT. Residues: CASVEVGTGDEAFF.

A remark on this clonotype: Since no conserved phenylalanine or tryptophan closes the CDR3, a read error is the likely cause. Because the CDR3's place on the DNA is in doubt, the DNA is left out and the CDR3 is given as listed by TCRdb. This chain uses TRBV25-1 with TRBJ2-5. The CDR3 has 13 amino acids, counting both end residues. Germline lookup yields CDR1 MGHDK and CDR2 SYGVNS. CDR3 in amino acids: CASSDGYGYTFGS.

The chain is built from TRBV12-3 or TRBV12-4 and TRBJ2-2; no clear D. CDR3 length: 12 amino acids. The V gene lost 7 bases and the J gene lost 3 bases, with 6 bases spanning the gap. The chain's CDR3 is CASILYTGELFF. The CDR3 bases are TGTGCCAGCATTCTTTACACCGGGGAGCTGTTTTTT.

This clonotype was found many times. This chain connects TRBV7-8 to TRBJ1-5, with a possible D match to TRBD1 (6 bases). Germline V gene sequence: CDR1 SGHVS, CDR2 FQNEAQ. This CDR3 region has 16 residues. The V end was cut by 2 bases, the J end by 4 bases, with 15 bases between. The CDR3, as DNA: TGTGCCAGCAGCTTAATTAACAGGGAGGGAAATCAGCCCCAGCATTTT. It yields the protein CASSLINREGNQPQHF.

This clonotype showed up many times. The chain recombines TRBV4-2 with TRBJ1-5; D unclear. V was pared by 0 bases and J by 2 bases, with 11 bases between. This CDR3 is 16 amino acids long. Germline V gene lookup returns CDR1 LGHNA and CDR2 YNFKEQ. CDR3 nucleotides: TGTGCCAGCAGCCAAGATCTGGCCTGGGGCAATCAGCCCCAGCATTTT. This gives the protein CASSQDLAWGNQPQHF.

This clonotype has a count of ten or more. The chain carries TRBV7-9 and TRBJ2-5; TRBD1 or TRBD2 may be the D gene (5 bases each). CDR3 length: 14 residues. V dropped 5 bases and J dropped 0 bases, with 10 bases sitting between them. The V gene's germline CDR1 is SEHNR and CDR2 FQNEAQ (reference sequence). CDR3 amino acids: CASSPGQYQETQYF. CDR3 sequence (DNA): TGTGCCAGCAGCCCGGGGCAGTACCAAGAGACCCAGTACTTC.

This clonotype was detected a few times. The rearrangement links TRBV29-1 to TRBJ1-4, with TRBD1 identical over 8 bases. CDR1 and CDR2 from the germline V gene are SQVTM and ANQGSEA. CDR3 size: 14 residues. Trimming cost V 1 base and J 8 bases; bases outside gene matches: 6. CDR3 sequence (DNA): TGCAGCGTTGAAGCCGGGACAGGTGGAGAAAAACTGTTTTTT. Protein product: CSVEAGTGGEKLFF.

This clonotype was recorded at least ten times. The chain recombines TRBV24-1 with TRBJ2-2; the match to TRBD2 covers 14 bases. There are 16 residues in the CDR3. V was pared by 6 bases and J by 8 bases, with 7 bases of the junction left unmatched. The germline gives CDR1 KGHDR, CDR2 SFDVKD. DNA for the CDR3: TGTGCCACCAGTACCGGGACTAGCGGGAGTAGAGGGGAGCTGTTTTTT. It specifies CATSTGTSGSRGELFF.